This T cell receptor (beta chain) was recorded in a study of blood T cell repertoires in COVID-19. Assay: immunoSEQ multiplex PCR; the TCRdb copy retains only in-frame clones and omits some. Of some 100,000 clones in the sample, around 85% are singletons; the top ten hold roughly 10%. Sequenced input: peripheral blood. The sequence was collected from a woman in her seventies with active or convalescent COVID-19.

CDR3 sequence: CASSPRDTQYF. In nucleotides, the CDR3 is TGTGCCAGCAGCCCACGGGATACGCAGTATTTT. The chain couples TRBV7-2 to TRBJ2-3; no clear D. The V end was cut by 5 bases, the J end by 6 bases, with 6 bases between. The CDR3 contains 11 residues. Germline lookup yields CDR1 SGHTA and CDR2 FQGNSA.